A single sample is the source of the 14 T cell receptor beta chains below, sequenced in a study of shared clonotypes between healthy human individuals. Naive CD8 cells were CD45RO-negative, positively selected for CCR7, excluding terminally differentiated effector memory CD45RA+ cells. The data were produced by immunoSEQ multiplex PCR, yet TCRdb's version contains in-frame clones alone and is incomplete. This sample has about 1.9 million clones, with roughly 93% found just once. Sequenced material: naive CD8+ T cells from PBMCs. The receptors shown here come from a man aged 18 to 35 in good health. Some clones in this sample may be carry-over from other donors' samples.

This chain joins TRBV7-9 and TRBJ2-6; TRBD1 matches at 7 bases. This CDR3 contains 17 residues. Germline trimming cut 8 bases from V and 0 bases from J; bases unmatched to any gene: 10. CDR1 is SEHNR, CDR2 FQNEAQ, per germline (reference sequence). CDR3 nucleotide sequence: TGTGCCAGCCCTGGGGGACAGCCAAGCTCTGGGGCCAACGTCCTGACTTTC. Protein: CASPGGQPSSGANVLTF. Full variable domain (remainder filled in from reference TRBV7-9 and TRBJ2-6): DTGVSQNPRHKITKRGQNVTFRCDPISEHNRLYWYRQTLGQGPEFLTYFQNEAQLEKSRLLSDRFSAERPKGSFSTLEIQRTEQGDSAMYLCASPGGQPSSGANVLTFGAGSRLTVL.

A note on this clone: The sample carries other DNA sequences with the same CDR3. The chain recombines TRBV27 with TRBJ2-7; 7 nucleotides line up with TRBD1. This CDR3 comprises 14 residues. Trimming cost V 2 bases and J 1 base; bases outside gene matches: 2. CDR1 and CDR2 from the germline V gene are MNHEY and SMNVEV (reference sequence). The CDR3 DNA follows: TGTGCCAGCAGTTTACGACAGGGATCCTACGAGCAGTACTTC. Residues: CASSLRQGSYEQYF.

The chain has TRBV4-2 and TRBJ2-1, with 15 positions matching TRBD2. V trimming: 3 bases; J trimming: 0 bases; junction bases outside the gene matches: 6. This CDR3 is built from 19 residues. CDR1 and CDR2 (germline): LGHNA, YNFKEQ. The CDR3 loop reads CASSHGLAGGGSSYNEQFF. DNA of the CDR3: TGTGCCAGCAGCCACGGACTAGCGGGAGGGGGGAGCTCCTACAATGAGCAGTTCTTC.

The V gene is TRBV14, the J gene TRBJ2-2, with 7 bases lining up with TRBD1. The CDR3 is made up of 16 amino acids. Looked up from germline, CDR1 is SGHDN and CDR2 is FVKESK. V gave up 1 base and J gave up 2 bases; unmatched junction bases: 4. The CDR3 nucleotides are TGTGCCAGCAGCCAAGTAAGGGGGCCTAACACCGGGGAGCTGTTTTTT. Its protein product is CASSQVRGPNTGELFF. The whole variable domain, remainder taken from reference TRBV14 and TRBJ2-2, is EAGVTQFPSHSVIEKGQTVTLRCDPISGHDNLYWYRRVMGKEIKFLLHFVKESKQDESGMPNNRFLAERTGGTYSTLKVQPAELEDSGVYFCASSQVRGPNTGELFFGEGSRLTVL.

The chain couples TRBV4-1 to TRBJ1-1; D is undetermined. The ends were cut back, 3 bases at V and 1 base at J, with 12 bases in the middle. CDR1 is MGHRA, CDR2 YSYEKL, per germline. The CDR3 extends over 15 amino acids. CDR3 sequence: CASSHVGGENTEAFF. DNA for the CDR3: TGCGCCAGCAGCCACGTTGGAGGTGAGAACACTGAAGCTTTCTTT.

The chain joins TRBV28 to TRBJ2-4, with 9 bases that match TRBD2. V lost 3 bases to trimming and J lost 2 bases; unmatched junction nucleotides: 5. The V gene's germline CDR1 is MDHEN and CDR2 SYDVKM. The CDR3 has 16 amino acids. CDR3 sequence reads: CASSFAGGWTKNIQYF. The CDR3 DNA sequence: TGTGCCAGCAGTTTTGCGGGAGGGTGGACCAAAAACATTCAGTACTTC.

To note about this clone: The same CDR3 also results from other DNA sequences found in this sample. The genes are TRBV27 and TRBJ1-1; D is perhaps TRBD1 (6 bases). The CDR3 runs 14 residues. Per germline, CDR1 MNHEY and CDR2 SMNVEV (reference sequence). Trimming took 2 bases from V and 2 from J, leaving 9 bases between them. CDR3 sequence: CASSLRGSNTEAFF. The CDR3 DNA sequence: TGTGCCAGCAGTTTAAGGGGGTCCAACACTGAAGCTTTCTTT.

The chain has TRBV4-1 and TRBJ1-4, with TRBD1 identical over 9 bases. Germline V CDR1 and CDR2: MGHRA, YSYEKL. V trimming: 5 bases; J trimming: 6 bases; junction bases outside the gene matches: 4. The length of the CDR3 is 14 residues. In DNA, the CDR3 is TGCGCCAGCAGCATTAGGACAGGGGATGAAAAACTGTTTTTT. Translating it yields CASSIRTGDEKLFF.

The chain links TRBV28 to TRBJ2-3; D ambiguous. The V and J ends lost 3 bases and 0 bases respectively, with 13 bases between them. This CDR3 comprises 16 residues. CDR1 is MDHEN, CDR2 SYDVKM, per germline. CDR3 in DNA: TGTGCCAGCAGTTTTCCCCCAGGCACTAGCACAGATACGCAGTATTTT. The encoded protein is CASSFPPGTSTDTQYF.

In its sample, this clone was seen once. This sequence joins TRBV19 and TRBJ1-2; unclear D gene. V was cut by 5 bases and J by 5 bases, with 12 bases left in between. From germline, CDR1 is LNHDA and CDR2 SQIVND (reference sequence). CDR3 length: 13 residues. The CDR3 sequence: CASSEEPTYGYTF. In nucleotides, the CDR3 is TGTGCCAGTAGTGAGGAACCCACTTATGGCTACACCTTC.

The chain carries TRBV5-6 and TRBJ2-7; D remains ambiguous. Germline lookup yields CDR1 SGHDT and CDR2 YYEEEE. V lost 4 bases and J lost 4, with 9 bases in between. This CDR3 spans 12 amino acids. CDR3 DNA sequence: TGTGCCAGCAGCGAGATTGCTTACGAGCAGTACTTC. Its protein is CASSEIAYEQYF.

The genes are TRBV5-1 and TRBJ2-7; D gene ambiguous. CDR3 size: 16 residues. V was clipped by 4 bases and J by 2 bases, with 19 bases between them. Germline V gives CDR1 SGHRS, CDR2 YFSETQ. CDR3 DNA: TGCGCCAGCAGCCCGGATCCTTTTCCAAACCCCTACGAGCAGTACTTC. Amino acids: CASSPDPFPNPYEQYF.

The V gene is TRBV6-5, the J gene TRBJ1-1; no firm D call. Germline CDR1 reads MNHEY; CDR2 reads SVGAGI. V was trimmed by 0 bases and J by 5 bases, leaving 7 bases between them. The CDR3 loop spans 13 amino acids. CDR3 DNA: TGTGCCAGCAGTTACTCGAAGTGTACTGAAGCTTTCTTT. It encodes CASSYSKCTEAFF.

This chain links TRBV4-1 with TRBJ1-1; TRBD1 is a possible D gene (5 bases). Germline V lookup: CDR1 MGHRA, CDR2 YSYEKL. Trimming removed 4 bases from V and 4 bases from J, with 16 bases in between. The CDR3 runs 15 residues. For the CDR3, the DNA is TGCGCCAGCAGCCTCAGACGGGGGGACCTCACTGAAGCTTTCTTT. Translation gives CASSLRRGDLTEAFF.